These 15 T cell receptor beta chains originate from one sample sequenced in a study of blood T cell repertoires in COVID-19. Clones were read by immunoSEQ multiplex PCR, and TCRdb kept only the in-frame ones, dropping some. The table has 350,000 to 450,000 clones, 80% to 90% seen once; the top ten hold 1% to 1.5%. The material sequenced was peripheral blood. These receptors all come from a man between 40 and 49 years old with acute or convalescent COVID-19.

This chain links TRBV19 with TRBJ1-1, with unresolved D. The length of the CDR3 is 15 residues. The V end was cut by 6 bases, the J end by 0 bases, with 14 bases between. In germline, CDR1 is LNHDA, CDR2 SQIVND (reference sequence). The CDR3 spells CASSLFAAVNTEAFF. In nucleotides, the CDR3 is TGTGCCAGTAGCCTTTTCGCGGCCGTGAACACTGAAGCTTTCTTT.

This chain connects TRBV28 to TRBJ1-4; maybe TRBD1 (5 bases). V lost 5 bases, J lost 3 bases, and 13 bases lay in between. The CDR3 has 15 residues. From germline, CDR1 is MDHEN and CDR2 SYDVKM. This CDR3 reads CASSTQGGANEKLFF. The CDR3 DNA is TGTGCCAGCAGTACCCAGGGAGGCGCTAATGAAAAACTGTTTTTT.

The chain joins TRBV6-2 or TRBV6-3 to TRBJ2-5; TRBD2 matches 10 bases. Germline V lookup: CDR1 MNHEY, CDR2 SVGEGT. V lost 6 bases, J lost 2 bases, and 6 bases stayed unmatched. This CDR3 is 15 amino acids long. CDR3 sequence: CASSPPGLAQETQYF. CDR3 DNA: TGTGCCAGCAGCCCACCGGGACTAGCGCAAGAGACCCAGTACTTC.

The chain couples TRBV7-9 to TRBJ2-3, with TRBD2 as a possible D gene (5 bases). Germline V gene data show CDR1 as SEHNR and CDR2 as FQNEAQ (reference sequence). V lost 1 base, J lost 4 bases, and 12 bases lay in between. CDR3 size: 15 residues. The CDR3 loop is CASSLERVVADTQYF. CDR3 nucleotide sequence: TGTGCCAGCAGCTTAGAGAGGGTTGTGGCAGATACGCAGTATTTT.

This clone was seen more than once but under ten times. This rearrangement joins TRBV5-8 to TRBJ1-2; 9 bases are shared with TRBD1. Per the germline V gene, CDR1 is SGHTS and CDR2 is YDEGEE. V shed 0 bases, J shed 5 bases, and the junction held 2 bases outside the gene matches. There are 14 residues in the CDR3. This chain's CDR3 is CASSLGGTGYGYTF. The CDR3 DNA follows: TGTGCCAGCAGCTTGGGAGGGACAGGGTATGGCTACACCTTC.

The chain links TRBV5-8 to TRBJ1-3; TRBD1 matches 7 bases. The CDR3 has 17 residues. Unmatched junction bases numbered 9, after V lost 0 bases and J lost 3 bases. Germline V gene lookup returns CDR1 SGHTS and CDR2 YDEGEE. CDR3: CASSLGTTGIGGNTIYF. In nucleotides, the CDR3 is TGTGCCAGCAGCTTGGGAACGACAGGGATAGGTGGAAACACCATATATTTT.

The V gene is TRBV19, the J gene TRBJ1-2; 7 bases map to TRBD1. CDR3 size: 17 residues. Germline V gives CDR1 LNHDA, CDR2 SQIVND (reference sequence). After removal of 8 bases from V and 5 bases from J, the junction contained 20 bases not matched to a gene. CDR3 loop: CASSSLDRVRAGYGYTF. The CDR3 nucleotides are TGTGCCAGTTCCTCCTTAGACAGGGTTCGGGCGGGATATGGCTACACCTTC.

The chain recombines TRBV7-9 with TRBJ2-1, with D maybe TRBD2 (7 bases). V was cut by 2 bases and J by 5 bases, with 16 bases left in between. CDR1 is SEHNR, CDR2 FQNEAQ, per germline (reference sequence). The CDR3 extends over 16 amino acids. The CDR3 bases are TGTGCCAGCAGCTTACGGGTTAGAGGGGGGGACAATGAGCAGTTCTTC. Translated, it gives CASSLRVRGGDNEQFF. The variable domain in full, with the rest retrieved from reference TRBV7-9 and TRBJ2-1, is DTGVSQNPRHKITKRGQNVTFRCDPISEHNRLYWYRQTLGQGPEFLTYFQNEAQLEKSRLLSDRFSAERPKGSFSTLEIQRTEQGDSAMYLCASSLRVRGGDNEQFFGPGTRLTVL.

This clone was detected only once. This chain links TRBV6-5 with TRBJ2-3; D call uncertain. The CDR3 has 15 residues. V was trimmed by 4 bases and J by 2 bases, leaving 13 bases between them. Germline V gives CDR1 MNHEY, CDR2 SVGAGI. CDR3 coding DNA: TGTGCCAGCAGTTCCGGCGGAGCCCCCACAGATACGCAGTATTTT. Its translation: CASSSGGAPTDTQYF.

The chain carries TRBV10-3 and TRBJ1-2, with 9 bases fitting TRBD1. The germline V gene encodes CDR1 ENHRY and CDR2 SYGVKD. V lost 3 bases to trimming and J lost 4 bases; unmatched junction nucleotides: 6. The CDR3 is 15 residues long. CDR3 DNA sequence: TGTGCCATCAGTGACAAACAGGGGGCCAGCTATGGCTACACCTTC. Protein product: CAISDKQGASYGYTF.

The genes are TRBV9 and TRBJ2-3, with 10 bases matching TRBD2. J gave up 4 bases and V 0 bases, and 8 bases lay outside the gene matches. Looked up from germline, CDR1 is SGDLS and CDR2 is YYNGEE. The CDR3 consists of 17 residues. The CDR3 region is CASSVAASGSLADTQYF. The CDR3 nucleotides are TGTGCCAGCAGCGTAGCGGCTAGCGGGAGCTTGGCAGATACGCAGTATTTT.

This clone was detected once. The V and J genes are TRBV2 and TRBJ2-1, with 8 bases identical to TRBD1. Trimming removed 3 bases from V and 7 bases from J; junction bases left unmatched: 5. Germline values: CDR1 SNHLY, CDR2 FYNNEI. The CDR3 totals 14 residues. The CDR3 nucleotides read TGTGCCAGCAGTGATTGGACAGGGCGGAATGAGCAGTTCTTC. Translation: CASSDWTGRNEQFF. The full variable domain, in which reference TRBV2 and TRBJ2-1 provide the parts outside the CDR3, is EPEVTQTPSHQVTQMGQEVILRCVPISNHLYFYWYRQILGQKVEFLVSFYNNEISEKSEIFDDQFSVERPDGSNFTLKIRSTKLEDSAMYFCASSDWTGRNEQFFGPGTRLTVL.

The CDR3 nucleotides read TGCGCCAGCAGCTTAGGGGGTCTCGATGAGCAGTTCTTC. The encoded protein is CASSLGGLDEQFF. The V call is TRBV5-1, the J call TRBJ2-1, with a tentative D call TRBD1 (6 bases). V lost 2 bases to trimming and J lost 8 bases, with 11 bases between them. From germline, CDR1 is SGHRS and CDR2 YFSETQ. CDR3 length: 13 amino acids.

J is TRBJ2-6 and V is TRBV19; maybe TRBD2 (6 bases). V gave up 5 bases and J gave up 4 bases, with 15 bases separating them. This CDR3 comprises 16 residues. Germline CDR1 and CDR2: LNHDA and SQIVND (reference sequence). As DNA, the CDR3 is TGTGCCAGTAGTCGGACCGGGGGATCCGGGGCCAACGTCCTGACTTTC. It codes for CASSRTGGSGANVLTF.

The chain carries TRBV5-8 and TRBJ1-1; 7 bases are shared with TRBD1. Germline V gives CDR1 SGHTS, CDR2 YDEGEE. The CDR3 runs 15 residues. The trim removed 0 bases at V and 6 bases at J, leaving 8 bases unmatched. The CDR3 bases are TGTGCCAGCAGCTTGGTAGGGGGCCGAGTCGCTGAAGCTTTCTTT. It translates to CASSLVGGRVAEAFF.